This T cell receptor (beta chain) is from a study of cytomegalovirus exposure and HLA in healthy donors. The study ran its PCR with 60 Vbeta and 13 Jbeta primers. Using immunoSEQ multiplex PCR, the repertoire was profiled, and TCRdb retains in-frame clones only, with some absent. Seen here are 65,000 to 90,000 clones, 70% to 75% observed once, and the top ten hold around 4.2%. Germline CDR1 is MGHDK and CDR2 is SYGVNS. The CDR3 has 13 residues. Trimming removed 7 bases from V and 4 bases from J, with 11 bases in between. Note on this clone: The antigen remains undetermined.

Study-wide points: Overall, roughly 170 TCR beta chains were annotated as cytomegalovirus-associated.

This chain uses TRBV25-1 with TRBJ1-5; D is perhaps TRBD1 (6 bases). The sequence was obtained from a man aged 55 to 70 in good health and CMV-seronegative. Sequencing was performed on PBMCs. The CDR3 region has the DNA TGTGCCAGCACCGATAGGGGGAATCAGCCCCAGCATTTT. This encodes CASTDRGNQPQHF.